The T cell receptor (beta chain) described here comes from a study of T and B cells in COVID-19 patients. Turning to the study itself: Most recovered patients had mild to moderate COVID-19 treated as outpatients.

From blood, roughly 250-500 ng of genomic DNA served as TRB template. Germline V gene data show CDR1 as SGHNT and CDR2 as YENEEA. The ends were cut back, 3 bases at V and 0 bases at J, with 12 bases in the middle. The CDR3 consists of 15 residues. Multiplex PCR with BIOMED2 TRB-A/B primer pools amplified TRB rearrangements. From the multiplex PCR reads, TCRdb called clonotypes with MiXCR, one entry per CDR3 protein. The sample shows around 8,000 distinct CDR3 sequences, roughly two fifths of them seen only once. The sample comprised blood. The receptor was isolated from a human donor who had recovered from COVID-19. The chain carries TRBV11-3 and TRBJ2-7; D remains unclear. The CDR3 coding sequence is TGTGCCAGCAGCTTGACACCCTCAAGCTCCTACGAGCAGTACTTC. Its translation: CASSLTPSSSYEQYF.